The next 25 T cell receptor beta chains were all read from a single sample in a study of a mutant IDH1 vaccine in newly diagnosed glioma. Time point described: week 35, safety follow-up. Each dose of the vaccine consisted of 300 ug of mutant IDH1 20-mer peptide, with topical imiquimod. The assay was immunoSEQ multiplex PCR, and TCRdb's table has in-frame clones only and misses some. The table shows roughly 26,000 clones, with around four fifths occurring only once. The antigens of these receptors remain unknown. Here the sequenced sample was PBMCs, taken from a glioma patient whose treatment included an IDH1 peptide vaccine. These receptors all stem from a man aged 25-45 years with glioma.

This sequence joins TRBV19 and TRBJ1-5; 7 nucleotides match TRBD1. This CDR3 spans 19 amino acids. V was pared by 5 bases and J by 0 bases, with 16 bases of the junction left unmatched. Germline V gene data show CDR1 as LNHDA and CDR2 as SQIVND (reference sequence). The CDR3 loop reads CASSYHRDRETYSNQPQHF. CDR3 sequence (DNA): TGTGCCAGTAGTTACCACCGGGACAGAGAGACTTATAGCAATCAGCCCCAGCATTTT.

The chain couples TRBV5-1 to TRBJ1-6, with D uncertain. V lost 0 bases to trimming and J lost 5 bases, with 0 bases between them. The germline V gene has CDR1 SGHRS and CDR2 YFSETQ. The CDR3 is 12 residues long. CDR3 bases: TGCGCCAGCAGCTTGGATAATTCACCCCTCCACTTT. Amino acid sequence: CASSLDNSPLHF.

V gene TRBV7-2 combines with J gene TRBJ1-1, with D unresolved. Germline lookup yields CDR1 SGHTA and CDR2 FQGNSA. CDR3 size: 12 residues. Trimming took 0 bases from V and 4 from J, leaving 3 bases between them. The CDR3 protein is CASSLAATEAFF. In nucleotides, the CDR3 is TGTGCCAGCAGCTTAGCGGCCACTGAAGCTTTCTTT.

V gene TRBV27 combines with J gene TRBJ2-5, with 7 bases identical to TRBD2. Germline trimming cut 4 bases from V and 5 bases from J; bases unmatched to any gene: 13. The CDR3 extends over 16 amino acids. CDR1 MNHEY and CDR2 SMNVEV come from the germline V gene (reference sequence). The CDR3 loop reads CASSSYPAGRGETQYF. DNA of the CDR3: TGTGCCAGCAGTTCCTACCCCGCAGGGCGGGGGGAGACCCAGTACTTC.

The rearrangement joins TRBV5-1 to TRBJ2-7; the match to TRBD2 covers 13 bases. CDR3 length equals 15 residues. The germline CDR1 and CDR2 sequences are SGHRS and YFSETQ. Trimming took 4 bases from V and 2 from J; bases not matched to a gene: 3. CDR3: CASSATSGRAYEQYF. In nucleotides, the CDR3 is TGCGCCAGCAGCGCTACTAGCGGGAGGGCCTACGAGCAGTACTTC.

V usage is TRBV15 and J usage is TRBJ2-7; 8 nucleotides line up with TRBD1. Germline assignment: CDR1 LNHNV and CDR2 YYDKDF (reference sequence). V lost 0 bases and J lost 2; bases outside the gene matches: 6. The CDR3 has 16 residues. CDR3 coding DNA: TGTGCCACCAGCAGAGACAGGGGGCGGAGGGCCTACGAGCAGTACTTC. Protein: CATSRDRGRRAYEQYF. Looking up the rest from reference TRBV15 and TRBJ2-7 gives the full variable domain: DAMVIQNPRYQVTQFGKPVTLSCSQTLNHNVMYWYQQKSSQAPKLLFHYYDKDFNNEADTPDNFQSRRPNTSFCFLDIRSPGLGDTAMYLCATSRDRGRRAYEQYFGPGTRLTVT.

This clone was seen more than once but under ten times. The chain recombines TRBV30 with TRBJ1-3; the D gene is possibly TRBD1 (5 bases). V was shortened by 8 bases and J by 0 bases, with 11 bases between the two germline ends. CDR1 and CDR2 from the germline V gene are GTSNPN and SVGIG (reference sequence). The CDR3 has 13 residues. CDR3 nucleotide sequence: TGTGCCCGGGACCAGGACTCTGGAAACACCATATATTTT. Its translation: CARDQDSGNTIYF.

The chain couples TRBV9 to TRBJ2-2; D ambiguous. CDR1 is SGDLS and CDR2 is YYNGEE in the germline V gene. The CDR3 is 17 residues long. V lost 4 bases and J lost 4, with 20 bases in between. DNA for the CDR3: TGTGCCAGCAGCCTCAACGCTGACATAGTGGGCACCGGGGAGCTGTTTTTT. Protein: CASSLNADIVGTGELFF.

The CDR3 nucleotides read TGTGCCAGCAGTACTCAGGGGGATAGCAATCAGCCCCAGCATTTT. Its translation is CASSTQGDSNQPQHF. The chain couples TRBV6-5 to TRBJ1-5, with TRBD1 matching over 7 bases. The CDR3 loop spans 15 amino acids. Unmatched junction bases numbered 4, after V lost 5 bases and J lost 0 bases. CDR1 MNHEY and CDR2 SVGAGI come from the germline V gene.

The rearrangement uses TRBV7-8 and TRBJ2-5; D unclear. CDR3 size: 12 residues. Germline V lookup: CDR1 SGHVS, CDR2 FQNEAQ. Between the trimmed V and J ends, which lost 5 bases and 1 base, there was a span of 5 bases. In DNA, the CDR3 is TGTGCCAGCAGCCTCCCCCAAGAGACCCAGTACTTC. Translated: CASSLPQETQYF.

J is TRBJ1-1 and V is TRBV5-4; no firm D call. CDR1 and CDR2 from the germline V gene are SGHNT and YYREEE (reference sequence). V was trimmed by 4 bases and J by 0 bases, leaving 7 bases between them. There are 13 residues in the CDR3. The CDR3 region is CASSKDLNTEAFF. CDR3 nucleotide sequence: TGTGCCAGCAGCAAGGACCTGAACACTGAAGCTTTCTTT.

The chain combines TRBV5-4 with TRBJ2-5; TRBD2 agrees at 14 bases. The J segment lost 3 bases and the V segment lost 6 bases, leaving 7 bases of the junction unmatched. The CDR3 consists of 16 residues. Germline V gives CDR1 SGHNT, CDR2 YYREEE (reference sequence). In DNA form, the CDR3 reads TGTGCCAGCACGAATCCGACTAGCGGGGGGGAAGAGACCCAGTACTTC. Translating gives CASTNPTSGGEETQYF. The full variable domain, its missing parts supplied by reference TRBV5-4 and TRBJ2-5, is ETGVTQSPTHLIKTRGQQVTLRCSSQSGHNTVSWYQQALGQGPQFIFQYYREEENGRGNFPPRFSGLQFPNYSSELNVNALELDDSALYLCASTNPTSGGEETQYFGPGTRLLVL.

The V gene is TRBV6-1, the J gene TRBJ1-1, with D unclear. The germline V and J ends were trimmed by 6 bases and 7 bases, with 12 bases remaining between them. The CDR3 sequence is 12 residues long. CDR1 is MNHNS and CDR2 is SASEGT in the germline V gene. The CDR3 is CASRGVGIEAFF. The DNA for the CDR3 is TGTGCCAGCAGAGGTGTCGGGATTGAAGCTTTCTTT.

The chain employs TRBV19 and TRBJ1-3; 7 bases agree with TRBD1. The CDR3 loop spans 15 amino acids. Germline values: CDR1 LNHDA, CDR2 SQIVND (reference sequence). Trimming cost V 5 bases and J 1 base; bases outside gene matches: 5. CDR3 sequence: CASSGRGSSGNTIYF. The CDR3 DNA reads TGTGCCAGTAGTGGCAGGGGGTCGTCTGGAAACACCATATATTTT.

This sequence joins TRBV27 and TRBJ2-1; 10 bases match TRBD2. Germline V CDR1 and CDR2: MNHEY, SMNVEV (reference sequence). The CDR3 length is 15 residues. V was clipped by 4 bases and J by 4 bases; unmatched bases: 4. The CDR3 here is CASSYQAGGYNEQFF. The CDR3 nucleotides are TGTGCCAGCAGTTACCAAGCGGGAGGGTACAATGAGCAGTTCTTC.

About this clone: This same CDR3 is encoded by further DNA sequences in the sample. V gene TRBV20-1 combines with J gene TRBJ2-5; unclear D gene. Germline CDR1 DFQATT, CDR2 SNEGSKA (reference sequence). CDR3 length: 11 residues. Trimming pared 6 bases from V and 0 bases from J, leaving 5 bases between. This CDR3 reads CSAQNQETQYF. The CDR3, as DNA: TGCAGTGCACAAAACCAAGAGACCCAGTACTTC.

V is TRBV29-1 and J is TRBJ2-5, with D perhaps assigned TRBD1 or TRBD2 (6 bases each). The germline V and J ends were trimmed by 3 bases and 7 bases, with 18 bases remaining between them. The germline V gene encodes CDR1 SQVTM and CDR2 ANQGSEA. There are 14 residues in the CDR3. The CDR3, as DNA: TGCAGCGTTGATGTAGGGGGGTCAAGAGGGACCCAGTACTTC. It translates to CSVDVGGSRGTQYF.

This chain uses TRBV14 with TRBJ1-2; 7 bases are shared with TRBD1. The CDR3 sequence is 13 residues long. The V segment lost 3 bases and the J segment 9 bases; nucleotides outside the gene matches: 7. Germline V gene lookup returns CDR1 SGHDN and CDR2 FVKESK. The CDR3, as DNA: TGTGCCAGCAGCCACAACGACAGGGTCCGCTACACCTTC. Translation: CASSHNDRVRYTF.

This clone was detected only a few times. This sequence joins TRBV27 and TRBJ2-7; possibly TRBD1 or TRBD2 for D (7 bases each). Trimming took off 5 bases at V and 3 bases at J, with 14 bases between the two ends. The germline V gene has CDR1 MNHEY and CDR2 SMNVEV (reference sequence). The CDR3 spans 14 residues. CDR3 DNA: TGTGCCAGCAGTCTGGCAGGGGGGGTCTACGAGCAGTACTTC. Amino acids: CASSLAGGVYEQYF.

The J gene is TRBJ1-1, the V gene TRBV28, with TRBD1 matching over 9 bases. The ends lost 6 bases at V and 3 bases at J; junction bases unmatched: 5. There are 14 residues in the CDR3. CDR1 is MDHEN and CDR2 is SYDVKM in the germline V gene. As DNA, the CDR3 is TGTGCCAGCAGACACCGGACAGGGGACACTGAAGCTTTCTTT. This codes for CASRHRTGDTEAFF.

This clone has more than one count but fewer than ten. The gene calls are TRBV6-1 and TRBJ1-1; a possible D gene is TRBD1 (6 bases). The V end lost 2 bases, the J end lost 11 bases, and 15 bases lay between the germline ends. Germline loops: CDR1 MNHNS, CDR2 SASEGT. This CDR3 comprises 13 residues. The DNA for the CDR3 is TGTGCCAGCAGTGAATCAGCAGGCACAGGGGCTTTCTTT. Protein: CASSESAGTGAFF.

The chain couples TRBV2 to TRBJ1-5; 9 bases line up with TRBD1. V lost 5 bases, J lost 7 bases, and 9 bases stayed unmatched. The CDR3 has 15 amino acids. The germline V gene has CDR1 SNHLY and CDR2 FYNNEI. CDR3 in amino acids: CASSSRQGEVQPQHF. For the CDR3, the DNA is TGTGCCAGCAGTAGCCGACAGGGGGAGGTCCAGCCCCAGCATTTT.

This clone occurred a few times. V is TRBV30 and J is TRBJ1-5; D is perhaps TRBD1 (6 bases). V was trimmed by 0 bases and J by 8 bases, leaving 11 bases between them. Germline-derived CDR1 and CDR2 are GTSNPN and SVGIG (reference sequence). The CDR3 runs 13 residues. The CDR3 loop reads CAWSVGGLEPQHF. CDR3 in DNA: TGTGCCTGGAGTGTAGGGGGGTTAGAGCCCCAGCATTTT.

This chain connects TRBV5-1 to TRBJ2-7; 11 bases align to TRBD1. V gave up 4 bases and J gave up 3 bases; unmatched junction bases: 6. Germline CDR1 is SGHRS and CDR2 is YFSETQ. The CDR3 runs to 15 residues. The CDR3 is CASSQTGTGGYEQYF. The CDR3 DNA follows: TGCGCCAGCAGCCAAACCGGGACAGGGGGCTACGAGCAGTACTTC.

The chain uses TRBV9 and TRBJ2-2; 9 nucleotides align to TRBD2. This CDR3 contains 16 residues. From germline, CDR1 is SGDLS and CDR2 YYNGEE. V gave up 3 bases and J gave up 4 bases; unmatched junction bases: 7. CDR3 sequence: CASSGRGGSGTGELFF. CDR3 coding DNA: TGTGCCAGCAGCGGGCGGGGGGGCTCTGGCACCGGGGAGCTGTTTTTT. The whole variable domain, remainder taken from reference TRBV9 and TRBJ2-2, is DSGVTQTPKHLITATGQRVTLRCSPRSGDLSVYWYQQSLDQGLQFLIQYYNGEERAKGNILERFSAQQFPDLHSELNLSSLELGDSALYFCASSGRGGSGTGELFFGEGSRLTVL.